This TCR beta chain was sequenced in a study of T-cell memory formation after mild COVID-19 (dated by TCRdb to the early 2020s). Concerning the study at large: Most TCR sequence clusters were specific to one of the two donors. T-cell clones expanding and contracting after mild COVID-19 in two donors were tracked by longitudinal TCRalpha and TCRbeta repertoire sequencing. Two young, previously healthy adult volunteers, one female and one male, were included in the cohort.

The paper as a whole reports these results and caveats: Some responding clones were detected in pre-infection memory, which suggested that pre-existing cross-reactive memory T cells had joined the SARS-CoV-2 response. Contracting CD4+ clones were found mainly in CM and EM memory subsets, while CD8+ clones were enriched in EMRA. Whether the second-wave clones peaking on day 37 were SARS-CoV-2 specific was not confirmed. Clones that contracted from day 15 to 85 showed balanced CD4/CD8 phenotypes, whereas a second wave of clones that expanded from day 15 to 37 leaned towards CD4+. Only two mild cases were covered in the study, and larger cohorts including severe cases with pre-infection samples were considered necessary.

This clonotype came up a few times. Its antigen has not been determined. No base qualities exist here, and no much larger clone lies one base off it. PBMCs were isolated by Ficoll-Paque density gradient centrifugation. Reads for this sample came from an Illumina NovaSeq 6000. TCRalpha and TCRbeta cDNA libraries were constructed by 5'RACE with constant-segment primers, with sample barcodes and unique molecular identifiers being introduced. RNA was extracted from every sample with Trizol reagent. Amplification of the libraries took two PCR steps, and the second step added a second sample barcode plus Illumina TruSeq adapters. Libraries were sequenced on an Illumina NovaSeq with 2 x 150 bp paired-end reads. The authors' pipeline ran thus. Reads were demultiplexed and collapsed into UMI-guided consensus sequences with migec v1.2.7. Using mixcr v2.1.11, UMI consensuses were aligned to TRA and TRB V and J templates and then assembled into clonotypes. Clonotypes were classified as expanded or contracted when called significant by both edgeR and NoisET, with noise models trained on biological replicates. For edgeR calls, the thresholds were a false discovery rate-adjusted p below 0.01 and a log2 fold-change of 1. As an exploratory analysis of dynamics, max-normalized trajectories of the 1000 most abundant clonotypes were examined with PCA combined with hierarchical clustering. Separately sequenced CD4+ and CD8+ repertoires were used to assign a CD4 or CD8 phenotype to each responding clone. The public reads were reprocessed in TCRdb via fastp at Q25 and MiXCR, keeping in-frame beta chains. Entries that share a CDR3 protein sequence are merged under the most common genes and DNA. For this entry, the V and J calls and clone size follow TCRdb and not the study's own pipeline. This sample is represented by roughly 450,000 distinct CDR3 sequences; around a sixth of them were singletons. In total, the top ten clones hold about 12% of the sample.

The TCR comes from an adult woman who had mild COVID-19 (a few samples of this study predate the infection). The sample titles of this study are shuffled in the database, so cell type and time point are left out; the donor was told from shared clones. The sequenced material came from PBMCs or a T cell subset sorted from them (not recorded which).

CDR3 protein: CASSLVFSGRNIQYF. The base sequence is TGTGCCAGCAGCTTGGTCTTTAGCGGGAGAAACATTCAGTACTTC. Rearrangement joined TRBV5-5 to TRBJ2-4; TRBD2 fits 9 bases in the junction. CDR3 length: 15 amino acids, cysteine to phenylalanine. The entry retains the CDR3 DNA only, 45 bases that are in frame from base 1. V and J are trimmed by 0 bases and 6 bases, and the gene matches miss 4 bases of the junction. CDR1 and CDR2, per the germline V gene (reference sequence), are SGHKS and YYEKEE.